Presented here are 20 T cell receptor beta chains from one specimen sequenced in a study of radiation and T cells in renal cell carcinoma (dated by TCRdb to between 2020 and 2021). The library was made by the immunoSEQ multiplex PCR assay. TCRdb holds this immuneACCESS table with in-frame rearrangements only. Some clones are missing; in checked studies, unresolved V genes explain under half, and the rest has no known cause. The sample records about 49,000 clones, 83% of which are singletons. About 31% of the sample belongs to the ten largest clones. The time point label of this sample denotes: baseline pretreatment blood. Per the publication, the treatment or condition label means: 15 Gy SBRT to primary tumor, nephrectomy 4 weeks later. Source: blood, taken from a patient whose treatment included radiotherapy and nephrectomy. Source of these receptors: a woman in her 70s with renal cell carcinoma.

This chain links TRBV7-9 with TRBJ2-7; possible D gene TRBD2, 6 bases. The V gene's germline CDR1 is SEHNR and CDR2 FQNEAQ (reference sequence). Trimming took 5 bases from V and 3 from J, leaving 11 bases between them. The CDR3 has 13 residues. The DNA for the CDR3 is TGTGCCAGCAGCCCCGAGGACTACTACGAGCAGTACTTC. It specifies CASSPEDYYEQYF.

This chain connects TRBV27 to TRBJ2-1; 7 bases are a match to TRBD1. The CDR3 is 12 residues long. Germline V gene data show CDR1 as MNHEY and CDR2 as SMNVEV (reference sequence). Germline trimming cut 5 bases from V and 8 bases from J; bases unmatched to any gene: 3. The CDR3 region is CASSPRGHEQFF. CDR3 DNA: TGTGCCAGCAGTCCTAGGGGGCATGAGCAGTTCTTC.

The chain recombines TRBV7-2 with TRBJ1-1; D unclear. Germline CDR1 is SGHTA and CDR2 is FQGNSA. The CDR3 contains 14 residues. Trimming shortened V by 2 bases and J by 6 bases, and 13 bases separated the two germline ends. The DNA of the CDR3 is TGTGCCAGCAGCTTACGGGGTGGAGACGCTGAAGCTTTCTTT. This gives the protein CASSLRGGDAEAFF.

V is TRBV30 and J is TRBJ2-2, with D possibly being TRBD1 or TRBD2 (5 bases each). The CDR3 extends over 13 amino acids. V lost 5 bases to trimming and J lost 6 bases, with 13 bases between them. The germline CDR1 and CDR2 sequences are GTSNPN and SVGIG (reference sequence). The CDR3 here is CAWFRGGAGELFF. The CDR3 DNA reads as TGTGCCTGGTTTCGTGGGGGAGCCGGGGAGCTGTTTTTT.

This chain joins TRBV2 and TRBJ2-1, with unresolved D. Germline V gives CDR1 SNHLY, CDR2 FYNNEI. The V gene lost 6 bases and the J gene lost 0 bases, with 6 bases spanning the gap. The CDR3 length is 13 residues. The CDR3 region is CASRDDSYNEQFF. In DNA, the CDR3 is TGTGCCAGCAGGGACGACTCCTACAATGAGCAGTTCTTC.

This clone was recorded only once. The rearrangement uses TRBV27 and TRBJ2-5; 8 bases align to TRBD1. There are 14 residues in the CDR3. Trimming cost V 5 bases and J 2 bases; bases outside gene matches: 4. CDR1 is MNHEY, CDR2 SMNVEV, per germline (reference sequence). Here the CDR3 reads CASSDRGQQETQYF. DNA for the CDR3: TGTGCCAGCAGTGACAGGGGACAGCAAGAGACCCAGTACTTC.

Notes on this clone: The same CDR3 arises from other DNA sequences in this sample as well. The CDR3 sequence: CASTEDRNQPQHF. The CDR3 DNA is TGTGCCAGCACCGAAGACAGGAATCAGCCCCAGCATTTT. The genes are TRBV6-5 and TRBJ1-5, with D possibly matching TRBD1 (6 bases). Germline V lookup: CDR1 MNHEY, CDR2 SVGAGI. The CDR3 loop spans 13 amino acids. V was clipped by 7 bases and J by 4 bases, with 11 bases between them.

This chain links TRBV7-7 with TRBJ1-3; 9 bases agree with TRBD1. Germline V gene data show CDR1 as SSHAT and CDR2 as FNYEAQ (reference sequence). The CDR3 spans 15 residues. V dropped 6 bases and J dropped 8; count of bases not matched to a gene: 11. The CDR3 region has the DNA TGTGCCAGCAGTTTGACGGGACAGGGAGGAGACACCATATATTTT. Protein: CASSLTGQGGDTIYF.

The rearrangement joins TRBV19 to TRBJ1-5; TRBD1 matches 9 bases. V shed 3 bases, J shed 5 bases, and the junction held 5 bases outside the gene matches. Germline values: CDR1 LNHDA, CDR2 SQIVND (reference sequence). There are 15 residues in the CDR3. The CDR3 bases are TGTGCCAGTAGTATGGGGACAGGGAATGATCAGCCCCAGCATTTT. It yields the protein CASSMGTGNDQPQHF.

The chain couples TRBV5-1 to TRBJ1-3, with TRBD1 identical over 7 bases. Looked up from germline, CDR1 is SGHRS and CDR2 is YFSETQ. V lost 4 bases to trimming and J lost 0 bases; unmatched junction nucleotides: 1. This CDR3 spans 14 amino acids. The CDR3 nucleotides read TGCGCCAGCAGCCGGGACAGCTCTGGAAACACCATATATTTT. Amino acid sequence: CASSRDSSGNTIYF.

The chain combines TRBV15 with TRBJ2-2; a possible D gene is TRBD2 (6 bases). Trimming pared 6 bases from V and 4 bases from J, leaving 15 bases between. CDR1 and CDR2 from the germline V gene are LNHNV and YYDKDF (reference sequence). The CDR3 runs to 15 residues. CDR3 DNA: TGTGCCACCAGGCCCGGGACTTTAGTCACCGGGGAGCTGTTTTTT. It yields the protein CATRPGTLVTGELFF.

The rearrangement joins TRBV27 to TRBJ1-4; TRBD1 matches at 8 bases. This CDR3 region has 15 residues. Trimming cost V 5 bases and J 8 bases; bases outside gene matches: 10. The germline V gene has CDR1 MNHEY and CDR2 SMNVEV (reference sequence). The CDR3 DNA reads TGTGCCAGCAGTCTATGGACAGGGAAAAGGGAAAAACTGTTTTTT. Encoded protein: CASSLWTGKREKLFF.

The chain joins TRBV18 to TRBJ2-3, with 7 bases lining up with TRBD2. The CDR3 spans 15 residues. Germline trimming cut 1 base from V and 3 bases from J; bases unmatched to any gene: 4. CDR1 KGHSH and CDR2 LQKENI come from the germline V gene. CDR3 sequence reads: CASSPRGGGTDTQYF. In nucleotides, the CDR3 is TGTGCCAGCTCACCACGGGGCGGGGGTACAGATACGCAGTATTTT.

V is TRBV7-6 and J is TRBJ2-2; either TRBD1 or TRBD2 may fit D (6 bases each). The CDR3 is made up of 14 amino acids. Trimming stripped 11 bases from V and 6 bases from J, with 19 bases between. CDR1 is SGHVS and CDR2 is FNYEAQ in the germline V gene. CDR3 nucleotides: TGTGCCCTCGGGGGCGGCAGTCCGTCCGGGGAGCTGTTTTTT. Translated, it gives CALGGGSPSGELFF.

This clone was recorded a few times. The chain recombines TRBV4-1 with TRBJ2-5; TRBD2 might be the D (5 bases). The CDR3 is 13 residues long. V lost 6 bases and J 5 bases, leaving 13 bases between the germline ends. In germline, CDR1 is MGHRA, CDR2 YSYEKL. The CDR3 here is CASSIPPGETQYF. CDR3 DNA sequence: TGCGCCAGCAGTATTCCCCCGGGGGAGACCCAGTACTTC.

This chain joins TRBV5-4 and TRBJ2-7; a possible D gene is TRBD1 (5 bases). Germline-derived CDR1 and CDR2 are SGHNT and YYREEE (reference sequence). V gave up 1 base and J gave up 2 bases, with 10 bases separating them. The CDR3 runs to 14 residues. DNA for the CDR3: TGTGCCAGCAGCTTGATGGCAGGGACCTACGAGCAGTACTTC. Translating it yields CASSLMAGTYEQYF.

The chain joins TRBV7-9 to TRBJ2-1, with D unclear. Trimming stripped 1 base from V and 9 bases from J, with 10 bases between. The CDR3 spans 13 residues. Per the germline V gene, CDR1 is SEHNR and CDR2 is FQNEAQ (reference sequence). This CDR3 is CASSLGQWVEQFF. In DNA, the CDR3 is TGTGCCAGCAGCTTAGGGCAGTGGGTTGAGCAGTTCTTC.

This chain uses TRBV7-9 with TRBJ2-7; TRBD1 aligns across 9 bases. Looked up from germline, CDR1 is SEHNR and CDR2 is FQNEAQ (reference sequence). J lost 4 bases, V lost 4 bases, and 8 bases had no gene match. The CDR3 covers 15 residues. The CDR3 nucleotides are TGTGCCAGCAGCTCCGGGACAGGGAATTCGTACGAGCAGTACTTC. This encodes CASSSGTGNSYEQYF.

This chain links TRBV5-6 with TRBJ2-7; possible D gene TRBD1, 6 bases. The ends were cut back, 0 bases at V and 0 bases at J, with 10 bases in the middle. Looked up from germline, CDR1 is SGHDT and CDR2 is YYEEEE. The CDR3 is made up of 15 amino acids. The CDR3: CASSLETGRSYEQYF. The CDR3 DNA follows: TGTGCCAGCAGCTTGGAGACAGGTCGCTCCTACGAGCAGTACTTC.

V usage is TRBV6-5 and J usage is TRBJ2-1, with D tentatively TRBD1 (5 bases). This CDR3 has 13 residues. Trimming left V 0 bases short and J 7 bases short, with 7 bases between. Per the germline V gene, CDR1 is MNHEY and CDR2 is SVGAGI. The CDR3 sequence: CASSYSGLNEQFF. The CDR3, as DNA: TGTGCCAGCAGTTACTCGGGGCTTAATGAGCAGTTCTTC.